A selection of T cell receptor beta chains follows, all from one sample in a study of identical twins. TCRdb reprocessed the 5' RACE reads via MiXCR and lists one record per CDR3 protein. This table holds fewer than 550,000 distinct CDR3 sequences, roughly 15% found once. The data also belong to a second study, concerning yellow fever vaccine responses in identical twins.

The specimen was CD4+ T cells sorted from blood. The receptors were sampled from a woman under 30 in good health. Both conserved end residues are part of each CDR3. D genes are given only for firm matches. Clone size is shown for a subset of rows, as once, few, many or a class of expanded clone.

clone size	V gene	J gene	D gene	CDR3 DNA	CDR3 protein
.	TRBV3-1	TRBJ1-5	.	TGTGCCAGCAGCCAACGCGGGGGCAATCAGCCCCAGCATTTT	CASSQRGGNQPQHF
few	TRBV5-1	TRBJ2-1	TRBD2	TGCGCCAGCAGCGATCCCCTAGCGGGAGTCGTAGATGAGCAGTTCTTC	CASSDPLAGVVDEQFF
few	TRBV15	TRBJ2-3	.	TGTGCCACCAGCAAGGTCCCTTCTAGCACAGATACGCAGTATTTT	CATSKVPSSTDTQYF
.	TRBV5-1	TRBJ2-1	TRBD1	TGCGCCAGCAGCTTGGGGCCCCCGGGAACGGGACAGGGAAATGAGCAGTTCTTC	CASSLGPPGTGQGNEQFF
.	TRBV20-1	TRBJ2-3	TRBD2	TGCAGTGCTAGAGGGGCCCGGGACTATAGCACAGATACGCAGTATTTT	CSARGARDYSTDTQYF
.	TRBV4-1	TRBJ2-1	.	TGCGCCAGCAGCCAAGATGGGGCCCTCTACAATGAGCAGTTCTTC	CASSQDGALYNEQFF
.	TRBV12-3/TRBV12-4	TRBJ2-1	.	TGTGCCAGCAGTTTAGAGGTCGGAACCAAGCAGTTCTTC	CASSLEVGTKQFF
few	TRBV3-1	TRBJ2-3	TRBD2	TGTGCCAGCAGCCAAACCCGACTAGCGGGAGGGTTTGATACGCAGTATTTT	CASSQTRLAGGFDTQYF
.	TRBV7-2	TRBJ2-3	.	TGTGCCAGCAGTAGACTAGTTTCTCGAGATACGCAGTATTTT	CASSRLVSRDTQYF
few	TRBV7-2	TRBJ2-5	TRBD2	TGTGCCAGCAGCTCCCTGACTAGCGGGCACCAAGAGACCCAGTACTTC	CASSSLTSGHQETQYF
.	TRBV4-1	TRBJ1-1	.	TGCGCCAGCAGCCAAGTTCTCGGGGTCGCGAACACTGAAGCTTTCTTT	CASSQVLGVANTEAFF
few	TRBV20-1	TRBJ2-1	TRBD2	TGCAGTGCTTTAGGGACTAGCGGGAGTTATGAGCAGTTCTTC	CSALGTSGSYEQFF
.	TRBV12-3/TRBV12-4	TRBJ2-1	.	TGTGCCAGCAGTTTACGGCAGTACAATGAGCAGTTCTTC	CASSLRQYNEQFF
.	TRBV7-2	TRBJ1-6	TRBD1	TGTGCCAGCACCACGCACCCAGGGGGTAATTCACCCCTCCACTTT	CASTTHPGGNSPLHF
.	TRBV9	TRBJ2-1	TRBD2	TGTGCCAGCAGCGTAGGGGAGACTAGCGGGAGAGGTGAGCAGTTCTTC	CASSVGETSGRGEQFF
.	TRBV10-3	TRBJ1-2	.	TGTGCCATCTTCAGGGTTGATGGCTACACCTTC	CAIFRVDGYTF
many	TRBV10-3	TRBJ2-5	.	TGTGCCATCAGGGCGGCCTTTGGAGAGACCCAGTACTTC	CAIRAAFGETQYF
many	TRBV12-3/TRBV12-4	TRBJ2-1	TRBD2	TGTGCCAGCAGTTTAGCTAGCGGGGTATACAATGAGCAGTTCTTC	CASSLASGVYNEQFF